This passage covers 9 T cell receptor beta chains from one sample sequenced in a study of cytomegalovirus exposure and HLA in healthy donors (dated by TCRdb to about 2017). Library preparation used the immunoSEQ multiplex PCR assay. A mixture of 60 forward primers for TCR Vbeta segments and 13 reverse primers for TCR Jbeta segments was used in the multiplex PCR. Drawn from immuneACCESS, this table holds only the in-frame rearrangements with V and J called that TCRdb kept. Clones are partly lost; checked studies trace under half to an unresolved V gene and leave the rest unexplained. Present in this sample are tens of thousands of clones, roughly four fifths of which were seen just once. The top ten clones comprise 20% to 25% of the sample. The sample taken for sequencing was PBMCs. All receptors come from a woman in her twenties or thirties in good health and CMV-seropositive.

V usage is TRBV18 and J usage is TRBJ1-3; D not resolved. The germline V and J ends were trimmed by 4 bases and 4 bases, with 11 bases remaining between them. Germline CDR1 reads KGHSH; CDR2 reads LQKENI. The length of the CDR3 is 14 residues. CDR3 nucleotide sequence: TGTGCCAGCTCACAGCCTGGAGGGGGAAACACCATATATTTT. Residues: CASSQPGGGNTIYF.

The chain employs TRBV18 and TRBJ2-4; TRBD1 matches at 8 bases. Germline loops: CDR1 KGHSH, CDR2 LQKENI. The CDR3 has 14 amino acids. V lost 3 bases and J lost 8; bases outside the gene matches: 6. The CDR3 bases are TGTGCCAGCTCACCCCTTGGACAGGGAGACATTCAGTACTTC. Translated: CASSPLGQGDIQYF.

The V call is TRBV7-9, the J call TRBJ1-1; D uncertain. This CDR3 contains 13 residues. V lost 7 bases to trimming and J lost 1 base, with 10 bases between them. Germline lookup yields CDR1 SEHNR and CDR2 FQNEAQ (reference sequence). The CDR3 region is CASTRLTNTEAFF. For the CDR3, the DNA is TGTGCCAGCACCCGACTTACGAACACTGAAGCTTTCTTT.

This chain links TRBV25-1 with TRBJ2-5; a possible D gene is TRBD2 (5 bases). The CDR3 has 13 residues. Trimming shortened V by 2 bases and J by 3 bases, and 7 bases separated the two germline ends. The germline gives CDR1 MGHDK, CDR2 SYGVNS. CDR3 DNA sequence: TGTGCCAGCAGTGAACCCGGGAAAGAGACCCAGTACTTC. Protein sequence: CASSEPGKETQYF.

This chain links TRBV6-5 with TRBJ1-2; the D gene is possibly TRBD1 (6 bases). The CDR3 has 15 residues. CDR1 and CDR2 from the germline V gene are MNHEY and SVGAGI. Trimming stripped 0 bases from V and 8 bases from J, with 16 bases between. The CDR3 nucleotides are TGTGCCAGCAGTTACTCGCCAGGGGCAGTAGAGGGCTACACCTTC. Translation gives CASSYSPGAVEGYTF.

The sample holds a few counts of this clone. The J gene is TRBJ2-1, the V gene TRBV30; 8 nucleotides line up with TRBD2. Germline assignment: CDR1 GTSNPN and CDR2 SVGIG (reference sequence). V trimming: 2 bases; J trimming: 10 bases; junction bases outside the gene matches: 19. The CDR3 runs 17 residues. CDR3 loop: CAWSSGLGNGRAWEQFF. In DNA form, the CDR3 reads TGTGCCTGGAGTAGTGGGTTAGGAAACGGGAGGGCATGGGAGCAGTTCTTC. Drawing the rest from reference TRBV30 and TRBJ2-1, the complete variable domain is SQTIHQWPATLVQPVGSPLSLECTVEGTSNPNLYWYRQAAGRGLQLLFYSVGIGQISSEVPQNLSASRPQDRQFILSSKKLLLSDSGFYLCAWSSGLGNGRAWEQFFGPGTRLTVL.

J is TRBJ1-4 and V is TRBV2; 9 bases line up with TRBD1. CDR1 and CDR2 (germline): SNHLY, FYNNEI. The ends lost 8 bases at V and 4 bases at J; junction bases unmatched: 5. The CDR3 is 14 amino acids. The CDR3 spells CASEEDRGNEKLFF. CDR3 nucleotide sequence: TGTGCCAGCGAGGAGGACAGGGGTAATGAAAAACTGTTTTTT.

The rearrangement joins TRBV29-1 to TRBJ1-1; D might be TRBD1 (5 bases). The CDR3 sequence is 12 residues long. Germline V gene sequence: CDR1 SQVTM, CDR2 ANQGSEA. The V end was cut by 7 bases, the J end by 5 bases, with 14 bases between. The CDR3 nucleotides are TGCAGCGCCCTGGGGGGGAGAACTGAAGCTTTCTTT. Translating gives CSALGGRTEAFF.

The gene calls are TRBV6-5 and TRBJ2-7; 7 bases fit TRBD2. With V trimmed by 2 bases and J by 1 base, 5 bases remained unmatched. The CDR3 is made up of 15 amino acids. CDR1 and CDR2 from the germline V gene are MNHEY and SVGAGI. CDR3 loop: CASSYAGLGSYEQYF. CDR3 coding DNA: TGTGCCAGCAGTTACGCCGGACTAGGGTCCTACGAGCAGTACTTC.